This T cell receptor (beta chain) appears in the sequencing data of a study of blood T cell repertoires in COVID-19. V was clipped by 6 bases and J by 3 bases, with 9 bases between them. Germline V gene lookup returns CDR1 MDHEN and CDR2 SYDVKM. The CDR3 runs 12 residues. Profiling relied on immunoSEQ multiplex PCR, and the TCRdb table lists in-frame clones only, not all of them. The sample includes roughly 190,000 clones, around 85% of them seen just once. This TCR was recovered from a woman aged 45 to 65 with acute or convalescent COVID-19. Sequencing used peripheral blood. This chain uses TRBV28 with TRBJ2-7; D remains unclear. The DNA for the CDR3 is TGTGCCAGCAGCTACAGCCTCTACGAGCAGTACTTC. Amino acids: CASSYSLYEQYF.